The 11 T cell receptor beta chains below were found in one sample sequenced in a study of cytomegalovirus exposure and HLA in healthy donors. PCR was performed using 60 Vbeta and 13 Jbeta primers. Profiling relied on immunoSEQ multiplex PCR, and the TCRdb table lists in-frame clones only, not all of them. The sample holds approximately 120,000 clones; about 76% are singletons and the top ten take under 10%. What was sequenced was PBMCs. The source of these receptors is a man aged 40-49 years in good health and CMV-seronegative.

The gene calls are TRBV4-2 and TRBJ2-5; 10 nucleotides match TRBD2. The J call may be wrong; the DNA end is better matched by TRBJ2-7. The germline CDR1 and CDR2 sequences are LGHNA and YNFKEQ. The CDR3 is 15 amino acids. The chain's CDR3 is CASSQESSGGYEQYF. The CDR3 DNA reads TGTGCCAGCAGCCAAGAGTCTAGCGGGGGATACGAGCAGTACTTC.

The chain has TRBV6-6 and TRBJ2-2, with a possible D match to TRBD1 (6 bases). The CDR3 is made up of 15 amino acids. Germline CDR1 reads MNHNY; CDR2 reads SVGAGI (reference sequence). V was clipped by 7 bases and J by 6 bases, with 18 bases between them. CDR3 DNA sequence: TGTGCCAGCACCGACCCGAGGACAGTTCCCGGGGAGCTGTTTTTT. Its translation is CASTDPRTVPGELFF.

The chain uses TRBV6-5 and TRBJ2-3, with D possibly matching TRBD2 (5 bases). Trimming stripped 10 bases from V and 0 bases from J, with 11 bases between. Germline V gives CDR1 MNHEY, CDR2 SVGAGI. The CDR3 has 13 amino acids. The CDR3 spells CATAGLSTDTQYF. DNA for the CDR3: TGTGCCACCGCCGGACTGAGCACAGATACGCAGTATTTT.

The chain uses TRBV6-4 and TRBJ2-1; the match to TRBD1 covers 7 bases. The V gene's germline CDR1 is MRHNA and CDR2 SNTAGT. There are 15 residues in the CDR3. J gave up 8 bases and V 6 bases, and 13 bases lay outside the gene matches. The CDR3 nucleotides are TGTGCCAGCAGCCCTTATGCAGGGGGTACGGATGAGCAGTTCTTC. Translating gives CASSPYAGGTDEQFF.

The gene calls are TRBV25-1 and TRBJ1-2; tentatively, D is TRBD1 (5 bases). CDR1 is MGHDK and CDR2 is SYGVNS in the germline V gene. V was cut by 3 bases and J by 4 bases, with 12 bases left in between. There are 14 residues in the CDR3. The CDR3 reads CASSDPGILYGYTF. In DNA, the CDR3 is TGTGCCAGCAGTGACCCAGGGATTCTCTATGGCTACACCTTC.

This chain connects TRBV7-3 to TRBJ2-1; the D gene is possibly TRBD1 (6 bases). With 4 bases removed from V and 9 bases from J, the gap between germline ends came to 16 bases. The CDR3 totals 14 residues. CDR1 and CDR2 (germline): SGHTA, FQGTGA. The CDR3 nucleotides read TGTGCCAGCAGCTCGGGACAAAACATAGGTGAGCAGTTCTTC. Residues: CASSSGQNIGEQFF. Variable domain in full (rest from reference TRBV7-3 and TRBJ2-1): GAGVSQTPSNKVTEKGKYVELRCDPISGHTALYWYRQSLGQGPEFLIYFQGTGAADDSGLPNDRFFAVRPEGSVSTLKIQRTERGDSAVYLCASSSGQNIGEQFFGPGTRLTVL.

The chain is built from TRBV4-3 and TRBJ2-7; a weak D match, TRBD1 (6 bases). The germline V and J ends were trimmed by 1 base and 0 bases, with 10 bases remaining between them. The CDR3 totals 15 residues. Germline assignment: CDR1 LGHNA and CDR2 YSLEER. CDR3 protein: CASSQGQGISYEQYF. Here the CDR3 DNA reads TGCGCCAGCAGCCAAGGGCAGGGGATCTCCTACGAGCAGTACTTC.

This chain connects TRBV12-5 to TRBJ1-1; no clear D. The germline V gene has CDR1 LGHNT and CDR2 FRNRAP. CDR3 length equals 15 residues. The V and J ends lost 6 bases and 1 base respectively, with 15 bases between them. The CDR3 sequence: CASGSPRGRNTEAFF. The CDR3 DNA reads TGTGCTAGTGGCTCCCCCCGCGGAAGGAACACTGAAGCTTTCTTT.

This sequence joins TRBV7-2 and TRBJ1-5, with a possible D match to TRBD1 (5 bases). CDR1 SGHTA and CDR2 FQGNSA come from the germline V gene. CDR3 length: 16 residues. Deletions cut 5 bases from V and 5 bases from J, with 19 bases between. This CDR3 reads CASSQALTGAHQPQHF. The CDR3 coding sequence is TGTGCCAGCAGCCAAGCACTTACAGGAGCTCATCAGCCCCAGCATTTT.

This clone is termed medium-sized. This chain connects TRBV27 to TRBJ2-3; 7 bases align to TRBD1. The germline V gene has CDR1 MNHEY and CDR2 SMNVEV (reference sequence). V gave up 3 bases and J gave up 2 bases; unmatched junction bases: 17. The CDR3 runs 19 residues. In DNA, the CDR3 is TGTGCCAGCAGTTTGATTCCCGCGACAGGGCCGCCCCACACAGATACGCAGTATTTT. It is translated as CASSLIPATGPPHTDTQYF.

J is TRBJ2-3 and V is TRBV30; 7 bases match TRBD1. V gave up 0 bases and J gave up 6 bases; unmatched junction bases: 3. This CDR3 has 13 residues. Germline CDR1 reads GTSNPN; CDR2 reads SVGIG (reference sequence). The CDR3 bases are TGTGCCTGGAGTGTTAAGGGGGCGGATACGCAGTATTTT. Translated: CAWSVKGADTQYF.